Listed below are T cell receptor beta chains from one sample, sequenced in a study of graft-versus-host responses after intestinal transplantation. TCRdb's copy holds only in-frame clones and misses some; the assay was immunoSEQ multiplex PCR. The sample lists some 92,000 clones, roughly 92% occurring once. No antigen is known for these receptors. Sequences were derived from unstimulated CD4+ T cells sorted from spleen or lymph node cells, sampled before intestinal transplant. The receptor set was obtained from a human donor who received an intestinal transplant. The CDR3 runs from the conserved cysteine through the conserved F or W. The D gene is left open where the match is weak. Part of the rows lack a size; the others show once, few, many or a class for expanded clones.

clone_size j_call d_call v_call cdr3_aa cdr3_nt
NA TRBJ2-7 NA TRBV5-1 CASSIDRSEQYF TGCGCCAGCAGCATAGACAGGAGCGAGCAGTACTTC
NA TRBJ2-4 NA TRBV28 CASSLEGVKNIQYF TGTGCCAGCAGTTTAGAGGGTGTTAAAAACATTCAGTACTTC
NA TRBJ1-5 TRBD1 TRBV15 CATSRVGQGIQPQHF TGTGCCACCAGCAGGGTTGGACAGGGGATACAGCCCCAGCATTTT
NA TRBJ1-1 TRBD1 TRBV16 CASSQSVGQGRGWGNTEAFF TGTGCCAGCAGCCAATCAGTCGGACAGGGACGGGGATGGGGAAACACTGAAGCTTTCTTT
NA TRBJ2-3 NA TRBV18 CASSPNTDTQYF TGTGCCAGCTCACCAAACACAGATACGCAGTATTTT
NA TRBJ2-3 TRBD2 TRBV6-5 CASSETSADTQYF TGTGCCAGCAGTGAGACTAGCGCCGATACGCAGTATTTT
NA TRBJ1-2 NA TRBV6-5 CASSFGADRNYGYTF TGTGCCAGCAGTTTTGGGGCAGATCGGAACTATGGCTACACCTTC
NA TRBJ1-5 NA TRBV5-1 CASRLEGRNQPQHF TGCGCCAGCAGGCTTGAGGGAAGGAATCAGCCCCAGCATTTT
few TRBJ2-5 TRBD2 TRBV19 CASSMIRPGGETQYF TGTGCCAGTAGTATGATACGACCGGGGGGAGAGACCCAGTACTTC
NA TRBJ2-4 NA TRBV27 CASGRDRRNIQYF TGTGCCAGCGGGCGGGACAGAAGGAACATTCAGTACTTC
NA TRBJ1-2 TRBD1 TRBV19 CASSRSGQGYGYTF TGTGCCAGTAGTCGGTCGGGACAGGGCTATGGCTACACCTTC
NA TRBJ1-5 TRBD1 TRBV2 CASRRGTGTGVAQPQHF TGTGCCAGCCGTCGGGGGACCGGGACAGGGGTCGCTCAGCCCCAGCATTTT
NA TRBJ2-7 TRBD2 TRBV28 CASSASGLAYEQYF TGTGCCAGCAGTGCCAGCGGACTAGCCTACGAGCAGTACTTC
NA TRBJ1-2 TRBD1 TRBV10-3 CAISETGRTGTYGYTF TGTGCCATCAGTGAGACGGGTAGGACAGGGACCTATGGCTACACCTTC
NA TRBJ2-5 TRBD2 TRBV27 CASSPLGLAGNQETQYF TGTGCCAGCAGTCCTTTGGGACTAGCGGGAAACCAAGAGACCCAGTACTTC
NA TRBJ1-6 NA TRBV6-8 CASSYVRDPIWSPLHF TGTGCCAGCAGTTACGTCAGGGACCCAATTTGGTCACCCCTCCACTTT
NA TRBJ1-1 NA TRBV5-4 CASSSGQNTEAFF TGTGCCAGCAGCTCGGGACAGAACACTGAAGCTTTCTTT
NA TRBJ1-5 NA TRBV7-2 CASSIRPEGNQPQHF TGTGCCAGCAGCATCCGACCGGAAGGTAATCAGCCCCAGCATTTT
NA TRBJ1-5 TRBD1 TRBV6-1 CAITGDSNQPQHF TGTGCCATCACAGGGGACAGCAATCAGCCCCAGCATTTT
NA TRBJ2-7 TRBD1 TRBV7-8 CASSYRGYEQYF TGTGCCAGCAGTTACAGGGGTTACGAGCAGTACTTC
NA TRBJ2-1 TRBD1 TRBV7-2 CASSGDRAYNEQFF TGTGCCAGCAGCGGGGACAGGGCGTACAATGAGCAGTTCTTC
NA TRBJ2-1 TRBD2 TRBV4-2 CASSQVASGDPYNEQFF TGTGCCAGCAGCCAAGTGGCTAGCGGGGACCCATACAATGAGCAGTTCTTC
NA TRBJ2-7 TRBD1 TRBV29-1 CSVLRWDRLSYEQYF TGCAGCGTTCTGAGGTGGGACAGGCTCTCCTACGAGCAGTACTTC
NA TRBJ1-2 TRBD1 TRBV4-1 CASSQVRDRDYGYTF TGTGCCAGCAGCCAAGTTCGGGACAGGGACTATGGCTACACCTTC
NA TRBJ2-4 TRBD2 TRBV5-1 CASSLTSGTAKNIQYF TGCGCCAGCAGCCTAACTAGCGGGACCGCCAAAAACATTCAGTACTTC
NA TRBJ2-7 NA TRBV5-1 CASSLSPLASNEQYF TGCGCCAGCAGCTTATCCCCCCTAGCGAGTAACGAGCAGTACTTC
once TRBJ2-2 NA TRBV2 CASSSLTGTGELFF TGTGCCAGCAGTTCCCTTACAGGGACCGGGGAGCTGTTTTTT
NA TRBJ2-7 TRBD1 TRBV28 CASSLTGDRSYEQYF TGTGCCAGCAGTTTAACGGGGGACAGGAGCTACGAGCAGTACTTC
NA TRBJ1-1 NA TRBV5-1 CASSVVQNRMGTEAFF TGCGCCAGCAGCGTAGTTCAAAATAGAATGGGCACTGAAGCTTTCTTT
NA TRBJ2-5 TRBD1 TRBV30 CASSGGWVETQYF TGTGCCTCCTCAGGGGGCTGGGTAGAGACCCAGTACTTC
NA TRBJ2-7 NA TRBV7-9 CASSLGLFYEQYF TGTGCCAGCAGCTTAGGGCTGTTCTACGAGCAGTACTTC
NA TRBJ2-7 TRBD1 TRBV29-1 CSVLTGATYEQYF TGCAGCGTATTGACAGGGGCAACCTACGAGCAGTACTTC
NA TRBJ2-5 TRBD2 TRBV10-3 CAISRTRGLAGIQETQYF TGTGCCATCAGTCGAACGAGGGGACTAGCGGGGATCCAAGAGACCCAGTACTTC
NA TRBJ1-4 NA TRBV5-6 CASSLTDEKLFF TGTGCCAGCAGCTTGACTGACGAAAAACTGTTTTTT
NA TRBJ2-5 TRBD1 TRBV9 CASSVSQGQTETQYF TGTGCCAGCAGCGTATCACAGGGGCAGACGGAGACCCAGTACTTC
NA TRBJ1-2 NA TRBV5-8 CASSPLASNYGHTF TGTGCCAGCAGCCCATTGGCTTCTAACTATGGCCACACCTTC
NA TRBJ2-1 NA TRBV6-5 CASSWDGAPSGSEQFF TGTGCCAGCAGTTGGGATGGGGCGCCTTCGGGAAGTGAGCAGTTCTTC
NA TRBJ1-5 NA TRBV6-5 CATATQINQPQHF TGTGCCACAGCGACACAGATCAATCAGCCCCAGCATTTT
once TRBJ2-7 TRBD2 TRBV10-2 CASSGGGLSYEQYF TGCGCCAGCAGTGGGGGGGGTCTCTCCTACGAGCAGTACTTC
NA TRBJ1-4 NA TRBV2 CASSELKGRAYEALFF TGTGCCAGCAGTGAATTAAAGGGCAGGGCCTATGAAGCACTGTTTTTT
NA TRBJ2-1 TRBD2 TRBV27 CASSLFSGSRYEQFF TGTGCCAGCAGTTTATTTAGCGGGAGTAGGTATGAGCAGTTCTTC
NA TRBJ2-1 TRBD2 TRBV4-2 CASSQVGLAGALSSYNEQFF TGTGCCAGCAGCCAAGTAGGCCTAGCGGGGGCTCTAAGCTCCTACAATGAGCAGTTCTTC
NA TRBJ2-4 NA TRBV5-4 CASSFEDSLAKNIQYF TGTGCCAGCAGCTTCGAAGACAGTCTAGCCAAAAACATTCAGTACTTC
NA TRBJ1-1 NA TRBV7-3 CASSQMLNTEAFF TGTGCCAGCAGTCAAATGTTGAACACTGAAGCTTTCTTT
NA TRBJ1-1 TRBD1 TRBV18 CASSVGTGHKNTEAFF TGTGCCAGCTCAGTGGGGACAGGGCATAAGAACACTGAAGCTTTCTTT
NA TRBJ2-1 NA TRBV5-4 CASTPSGPSSYNEQFF TGTGCCAGCACACCGAGCGGACCTAGCTCCTACAATGAGCAGTTCTTC
NA TRBJ1-6 NA TRBV5-1 CASRHTEFNSPLHF TGCGCCAGTCGACACACAGAATTTAATTCACCCCTCCACTTT
NA TRBJ2-1 NA TRBV7-8 CASSVTFLAGNYNEQFF TGTGCCAGCAGCGTTACTTTCCTAGCTGGGAACTACAATGAGCAGTTCTTC